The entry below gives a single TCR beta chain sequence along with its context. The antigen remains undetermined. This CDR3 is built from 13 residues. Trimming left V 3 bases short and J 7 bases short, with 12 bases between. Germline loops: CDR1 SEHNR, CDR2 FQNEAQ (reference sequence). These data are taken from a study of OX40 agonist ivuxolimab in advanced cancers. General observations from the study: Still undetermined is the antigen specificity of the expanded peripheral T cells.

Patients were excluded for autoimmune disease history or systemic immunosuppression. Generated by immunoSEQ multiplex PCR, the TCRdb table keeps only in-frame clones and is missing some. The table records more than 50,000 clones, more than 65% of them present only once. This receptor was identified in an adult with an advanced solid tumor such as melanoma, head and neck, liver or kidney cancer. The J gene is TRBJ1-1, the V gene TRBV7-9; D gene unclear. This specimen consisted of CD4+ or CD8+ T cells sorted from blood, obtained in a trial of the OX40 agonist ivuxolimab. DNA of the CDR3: TGTGCCAGCAGCTTTGATGCGGGGATTGAAGCTTTCTTT. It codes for CASSFDAGIEAFF.